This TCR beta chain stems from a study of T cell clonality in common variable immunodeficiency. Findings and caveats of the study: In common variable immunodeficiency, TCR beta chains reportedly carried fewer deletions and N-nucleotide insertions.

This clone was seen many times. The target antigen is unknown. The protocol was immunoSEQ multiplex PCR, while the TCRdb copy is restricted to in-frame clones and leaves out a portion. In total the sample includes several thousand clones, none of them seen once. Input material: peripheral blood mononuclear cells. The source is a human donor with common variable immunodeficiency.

CDR3 amino acids: CSVGGQGSYEQYF. The sequenced CDR3 bases are TGCAGCGTTGGGGGGCAGGGATCCTACGAG. The rearrangement joins TRBV29-1 to TRBJ2-7; perhaps TRBD1 as D (6 bases). The sequence runs out 3 residues before the end of the CDR3; the remainder is reconstructed from the germline J gene. V lost 4 bases to trimming and J lost 1 base, with 11 bases between them. Germline CDR1 and CDR2: SQVTM and ANQGSEA. This CDR3 comprises 13 residues.